This TCR beta chain is drawn from a study of blood T cell repertoires in COVID-19. Study-wide context: The analysed material was cDNA or gDNA that came from T cells, B-cell-depleted T cells, or PBMCs.

V shed 7 bases and J shed 3 bases, with 10 bases lying between them. Germline values: CDR1 MNHEY, CDR2 SVGAGI. This CDR3 contains 14 residues. In the source study's methods: Estimation of nucleated cell counts relied on the amplification of reference gene primers. The method was immunoSEQ multiplex PCR; TCRdb's version includes in-frame clones alone and lacks a portion of them. V, J and clone size reflect that table, while D and trimming were determined from the DNA. The sample comprises about 160,000 clones, around 85% of which are singletons, and less than 3.5% rests with the top ten. The clonotype originates from a human donor with acute or convalescent COVID-19. The donor label of this sample is uncertain. The chain is built from TRBV6-5 and TRBJ1-6, with no clear D. Sequencing was carried out using peripheral blood. The CDR3 reads CASKPRIYNSPLHF. The DNA for the CDR3 is TGTGCCAGCAAACCGAGAATCTATAATTCACCCCTCCACTTT.